Sequencing of this T cell receptor beta chain was carried out in a study of post-analysis software for immune sequencing data. For the study at large: As for disease course, relapsing-remitting, secondary progressive and progressive-relapsing multiple sclerosis were all included.

Built from TCR beta cDNA, the libraries had unique molecular identifiers in them. Some 500,000 cDNA molecules were obtained per 1 to 10 million input T cells. TCRdb called the PCR reads again in MiXCR, with one record for every CDR3 protein. The sample yields hundreds of thousands of distinct CDR3 sequences, roughly 50% seen once. This CDR3 has 15 amino acids. V was pared by 6 bases and J by 1 base, with 13 bases between. Study-level points and caveats: Controls showed significantly higher normalized Chao1 diversity than did multiple sclerosis patients. Compared with controls, patients had more of about 5 TRBV segments, including TRBV5-6, TRBV5-1 and TRBV20-1.

On this clonotype: Its antigen is not identified.

Sequenced: blood. The sequence was collected from a girl under 18 with multiple sclerosis. The chain recombines TRBV12-3 or TRBV12-4 with TRBJ2-4; perhaps TRBD2 as D (5 bases). CDR3 residues: CASRKAVWAKNIQYF. DNA for the CDR3: TGTGCCAGCAGGAAAGCGGTTTGGGCCAAAAACATTCAGTACTTC.